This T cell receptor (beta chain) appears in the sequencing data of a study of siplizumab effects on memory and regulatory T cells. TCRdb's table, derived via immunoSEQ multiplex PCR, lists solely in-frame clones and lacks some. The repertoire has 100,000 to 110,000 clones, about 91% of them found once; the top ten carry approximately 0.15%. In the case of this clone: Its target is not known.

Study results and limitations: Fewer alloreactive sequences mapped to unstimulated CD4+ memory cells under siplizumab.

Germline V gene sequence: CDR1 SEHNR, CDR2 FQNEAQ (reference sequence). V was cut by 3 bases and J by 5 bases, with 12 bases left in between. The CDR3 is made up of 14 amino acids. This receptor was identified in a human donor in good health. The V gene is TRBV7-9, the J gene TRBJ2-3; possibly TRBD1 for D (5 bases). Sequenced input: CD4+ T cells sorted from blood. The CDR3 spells CASSFRQSIDTQYF. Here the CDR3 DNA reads TGTGCCAGCAGCTTTAGACAGTCTATAGATACGCAGTATTTT.